The 25 T cell receptor beta chains reported below all come from one sample, sequenced in a study of blood T cell repertoires in COVID-19. The repertoire was sequenced with immunoSEQ multiplex PCR; TCRdb's copy has only in-frame clones and lacks some. The sample consists of some 200,000 clones, 80% to 85% of them appearing once. The sequenced sample was PBMCs or T cells enriched from blood (not recorded which). Every receptor here comes from a woman aged 50 to 65 with acute COVID-19.

This clone was recorded a few times. The chain carries TRBV13 and TRBJ2-7; 8 bases line up with TRBD1. CDR1 is PRHDT and CDR2 is FYEKMQ in the germline V gene (reference sequence). The V and J ends lost 10 bases and 6 bases, in that order; junction bases with no gene match: 8. The CDR3 runs to 12 residues. DNA for the CDR3: TGTGCCACCGAACCACAGGGGGGCGAGCAGTACTTC. This encodes CATEPQGGEQYF.

This clone was counted once. The rearrangement uses TRBV2 and TRBJ1-2; possible D gene TRBD1, 6 bases. Germline lookup yields CDR1 SNHLY and CDR2 FYNNEI. The CDR3 contains 16 residues. V gave up 1 base and J gave up 3 bases, with 15 bases separating them. CDR3 residues: CASSEGRTGTDYGYTF. DNA of the CDR3: TGTGCCAGCAGTGAAGGGAGAACAGGGACGGACTATGGCTACACCTTC.

This chain uses TRBV11-2 with TRBJ2-7; 10 bases line up with TRBD1. The CDR3 is 14 residues long. J was trimmed by 6 bases and V by 5 bases; bases with no gene match: 7. Per germline, CDR1 SGHAT and CDR2 FQNNGV. The CDR3 is CASSLRDRGREQYF. In DNA form, the CDR3 reads TGTGCCAGCAGCCTACGGGACAGGGGTCGCGAGCAGTACTTC. Full variable domain (missing parts from reference TRBV11-2 and TRBJ2-7): EAGVAQSPRYKIIEKRQSVAFWCNPISGHATLYWYQQILGQGPKLLIQFQNNGVVDDSQLPKDRFSAERLKGVDSTLKIQPAKLEDSAVYLCASSLRDRGREQYFGPGTRLTVT.

This chain joins TRBV30 and TRBJ2-1, with 12 bases lining up with TRBD2. CDR1 GTSNPN and CDR2 SVGIG come from the germline V gene (reference sequence). The CDR3 extends over 20 amino acids. V lost 0 bases, J lost 3 bases, and 15 bases stayed unmatched. The chain's CDR3 is CAWSVLSSGRASWGYNEQFF. The CDR3 DNA is TGTGCCTGGAGTGTACTGTCTAGCGGGAGGGCCAGTTGGGGCTACAATGAGCAGTTCTTC.

The CDR3 protein is CASSLWTSGGRMTDTQYF. As DNA, the CDR3 is TGTGCCAGCAGCCTATGGACTAGCGGGGGGAGGATGACAGATACGCAGTATTTT. The J gene is TRBJ2-3, the V gene TRBV14; 14 nucleotides agree with TRBD2. The V segment lost 4 bases and the J segment 3 bases; nucleotides outside the gene matches: 9. Looked up from germline, CDR1 is SGHDN and CDR2 is FVKESK. The CDR3 has 18 amino acids. Variable domain in full (rest from reference TRBV14 and TRBJ2-3): EAGVTQFPSHSVIEKGQTVTLRCDPISGHDNLYWYRRVMGKEIKFLLHFVKESKQDESGMPNNRFLAERTGGTYSTLKVQPAELEDSGVYFCASSLWTSGGRMTDTQYFGPGTRLTVL.

V and J are TRBV14 and TRBJ1-3, with TRBD1 matching 11 bases. The CDR3 length is 16 residues. The junction had 11 bases not matched to a gene; V was cut back by 5 bases and J by 8 bases. Germline-derived CDR1 and CDR2 are SGHDN and FVKESK. The CDR3 DNA sequence: TGTGCCAGCAGCACCCGTTCGGACAGGGGGCTACACACCATATATTTT. Residues: CASSTRSDRGLHTIYF.

The rearrangement links TRBV19 to TRBJ2-5; 7 bases are shared with TRBD1. Germline CDR1 and CDR2: LNHDA and SQIVND (reference sequence). The ends lost 8 bases at V and 9 bases at J; junction bases unmatched: 6. The CDR3 is 11 amino acids. The CDR3 region is CASGRGPSQYF. CDR3 in DNA: TGTGCCAGTGGTAGGGGGCCGTCCCAGTACTTC.

This clone was counted a few times. The gene calls are TRBV10-3 and TRBJ2-5; D is perhaps TRBD2 (5 bases). The ends were cut back, 5 bases at V and 2 bases at J, with 9 bases in the middle. The CDR3 spans 13 residues. Per the germline V gene, CDR1 is ENHRY and CDR2 is SYGVKD. Written as DNA, the CDR3 is TGTGCCATCAGTCTAGCCGGTCAAGAGACCCAGTACTTC. As protein: CAISLAGQETQYF.

This clone has a handful of counts. The gene calls are TRBV28 and TRBJ1-1; TRBD1 matches at 9 bases. The CDR3 totals 13 residues. Losses at the gene ends were 6 bases for V and 5 bases for J; bases not matched to a gene: 4. Germline V gene sequence: CDR1 MDHEN, CDR2 SYDVKM. The CDR3 DNA sequence: TGTGCCAGCAGCGACAGGGGGGTAACTGAAGCTTTCTTT. The encoded protein is CASSDRGVTEAFF.

The chain couples TRBV4-3 to TRBJ2-1; 8 bases fit TRBD2. CDR1 and CDR2 from the germline V gene are LGHNA and YSLEER. J gave up 3 bases and V 5 bases, and 6 bases lay outside the gene matches. CDR3 length: 15 residues. CDR3 bases: TGCGCCAGCAGCTACGAGCGGGAGCTCTACAATGAGCAGTTCTTC. Translation: CASSYERELYNEQFF.

V gene TRBV28 combines with J gene TRBJ1-1, with 7 positions matching TRBD1. The germline CDR1 and CDR2 sequences are MDHEN and SYDVKM. V gave up 6 bases and J gave up 0 bases; unmatched junction bases: 4. The CDR3 spans 14 residues. The CDR3 sequence: CASRLQGMNTEAFF. CDR3 bases: TGTGCCAGCAGATTACAGGGGATGAACACTGAAGCTTTCTTT. Combining the CDR3 with reference TRBV28 and TRBJ1-1 gives the whole variable domain DVKVTQSSRYLVKRTGEKVFLECVQDMDHENMFWYRQDPGLGLRLIYFSYDVKMKEKGDIPEGYSVSREKKERFSLILESASTNQTSMYLCASRLQGMNTEAFFGQGTRLTVV.

The chain couples TRBV4-3 to TRBJ2-1; 12 bases align to TRBD2. Germline V gives CDR1 LGHNA, CDR2 YSLEER. This CDR3 comprises 19 residues. The V segment lost 0 bases and the J segment 2 bases; nucleotides outside the gene matches: 8. The CDR3 loop is CASSQDWTSGAAAYNEQFF. DNA for the CDR3: TGCGCCAGCAGCCAAGATTGGACTAGCGGGGCTGCAGCCTACAATGAGCAGTTCTTC.

The gene calls are TRBV9 and TRBJ1-5; TRBD1 aligns across 8 bases. CDR1 is SGDLS and CDR2 is YYNGEE in the germline V gene. J gave up 6 bases and V 6 bases, and 11 bases lay outside the gene matches. The CDR3 extends over 15 amino acids. CDR3 sequence (DNA): TGTGCCAGCACAACCCTTCCAGGGGGCCGTCAGCCCCAGCATTTT. This gives the protein CASTTLPGGRQPQHF.

The J gene is TRBJ2-2, the V gene TRBV20-1, with TRBD2 identical over 8 bases. Germline V gene lookup returns CDR1 DFQATT and CDR2 SNEGSKA (reference sequence). This CDR3 contains 14 residues. The trim removed 3 bases at V and 7 bases at J, leaving 7 bases unmatched. CDR3 protein: CSASRGGRFGELFF. Here the CDR3 DNA reads TGCAGTGCTAGTCGGGGCGGGAGGTTCGGGGAGCTGTTTTTT.

V is TRBV7-2 and J is TRBJ1-6; 8 nucleotides line up with TRBD1. In germline, CDR1 is SGHTA, CDR2 FQGNSA. The CDR3 loop spans 14 amino acids. Unmatched junction bases numbered 4, after V lost 7 bases and J lost 5 bases. The CDR3 DNA reads TGTGCCAGCACTCCGGGACAGGATAATTCACCCCTCCACTTT. Protein product: CASTPGQDNSPLHF.

This clone was seen many times. The gene calls are TRBV4-1 and TRBJ1-4, with D perhaps matching TRBD1 (5 bases). The germline V gene has CDR1 MGHRA and CDR2 YSYEKL. V lost 4 bases to trimming and J lost 17 bases, with 17 bases between them. The CDR3 is made up of 12 amino acids. The CDR3 loop is CASSRPGPEYFF. The CDR3 nucleotides are TGCGCCAGCAGCCGCCCAGGGCCGGAATACTTTTTT.

The V and J genes are TRBV19 and TRBJ1-2, with 10 bases matching TRBD1. Trimming removed 4 bases from V and 4 bases from J; junction bases left unmatched: 6. Germline V lookup: CDR1 LNHDA, CDR2 SQIVND (reference sequence). CDR3 length: 15 residues. Here the CDR3 DNA reads TGTGCCAGTAGTACCGGGGGACAGGGGATCTATGGCTACACCTTC. Translating it yields CASSTGGQGIYGYTF.

J is TRBJ2-4 and V is TRBV28; weak D call: TRBD1 (5 bases). CDR1 is MDHEN, CDR2 SYDVKM, per germline. CDR3 size: 15 residues. V lost 4 bases, J lost 0 bases, and 10 bases lay in between. CDR3 region: CASSSGSLAKNIQYF. The DNA of the CDR3 is TGTGCCAGCAGTTCAGGGTCGCTAGCCAAAAACATTCAGTACTTC.

The V gene is TRBV28, the J gene TRBJ1-4; D gene ambiguous. The CDR3 extends over 12 amino acids. The germline V gene has CDR1 MDHEN and CDR2 SYDVKM. Trimming shortened V by 9 bases and J by 8 bases, and 13 bases separated the two germline ends. The CDR3 reads CASSSLREKLFF. In DNA form, the CDR3 reads TGTGCCAGTAGCTCACTCCGGGAAAAACTGTTTTTT.

The chain links TRBV3-1 (or the pseudogene TRBV3-2) to TRBJ2-7; the match to TRBD1 covers 11 bases. There are 16 residues in the CDR3. Germline loops: CDR1 LGHDT, CDR2 YNNKEL (reference sequence). Germline trimming cut 1 base from V and 4 bases from J; bases unmatched to any gene: 6. DNA for the CDR3: TGTGCCAGCAGCCAAGTTTTGGGACAGGGGGGGTACGAGCAGTACTTC. Amino acid sequence: CASSQVLGQGGYEQYF.

This chain connects TRBV6-2 or TRBV6-3 to TRBJ2-1; TRBD2 matches at 8 bases. The V and J ends lost 3 bases and 6 bases, in that order; junction bases with no gene match: 1. This CDR3 has 13 residues. CDR1 MNHEY and CDR2 SVGEGT come from the germline V gene. The CDR3 DNA sequence: TGTGCCAGCAGTTATACTAGCGGCAATGAGCAGTTCTTC. Translation gives CASSYTSGNEQFF.

The V gene is TRBV5-1, the J gene TRBJ2-1; tentatively, D is TRBD2 (7 bases). CDR3 length equals 16 residues. Germline CDR1 and CDR2: SGHRS and YFSETQ. V lost 2 bases and J 6 bases, leaving 18 bases between the germline ends. CDR3 coding DNA: TGCGCCAGCAGCTTACGAGGCGGGGGCGCTTTCAATGAGCAGTTCTTC. It is translated as CASSLRGGGAFNEQFF.

V is TRBV11-2 and J is TRBJ2-5; D unclear. From germline, CDR1 is SGHAT and CDR2 FQNNGV. Between the trimmed V and J ends, which lost 1 base and 5 bases, there was a span of 11 bases. CDR3 length: 14 amino acids. The CDR3 coding sequence is TGTGCCAGCAGCTTAGGTGGTAGCTGGGAGACCCAGTACTTC. This translates into CASSLGGSWETQYF.

V usage is TRBV19 and J usage is TRBJ2-2, with 7 bases identical to TRBD2. Losses at the gene ends were 6 bases for V and 2 bases for J; bases not matched to a gene: 3. The CDR3 contains 14 residues. Per germline, CDR1 LNHDA and CDR2 SQIVND (reference sequence). The CDR3 bases are TGTGCCAGTAGCGGGGGGTCAAACACCGGGGAGCTGTTTTTT. Amino acid sequence: CASSGGSNTGELFF.

The chain recombines TRBV9 with TRBJ2-5; TRBD2 might be the D (5 bases). Germline V CDR1 and CDR2: SGDLS, YYNGEE. Between the trimmed V and J ends, which lost 4 bases and 5 bases, there was a span of 12 bases. This CDR3 contains 13 residues. The CDR3 sequence: CASSPWGDETQYF. The CDR3 DNA reads as TGTGCCAGCAGCCCGTGGGGAGACGAGACCCAGTACTTC.